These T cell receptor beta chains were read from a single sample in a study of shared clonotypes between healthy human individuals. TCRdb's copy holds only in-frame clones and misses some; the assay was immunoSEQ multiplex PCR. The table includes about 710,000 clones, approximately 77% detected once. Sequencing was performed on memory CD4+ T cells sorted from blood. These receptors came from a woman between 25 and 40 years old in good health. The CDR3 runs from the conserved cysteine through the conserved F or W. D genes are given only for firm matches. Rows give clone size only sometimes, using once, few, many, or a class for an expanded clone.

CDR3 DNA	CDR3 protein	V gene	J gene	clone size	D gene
TGTGCCAGCAGTTTATATAGGGGATTCGAGACCCAGTACTTC	CASSLYRGFETQYF	TRBV27	TRBJ2-5	.	.
TGTGCCAGCAGCTTAGTCGAGGGCCTTGAGAACACTGAAGCTTTCTTT	CASSLVEGLENTEAFF	TRBV11-2	TRBJ1-1	.	.
TGTGCCAGCAGCTTTTCGGGGCCCCGGGGAGCTTTCTTT	CASSFSGPRGAFF	TRBV7-2	TRBJ1-1	.	.
TGTGCCAGCAGCCAATTTCAGGACGACCACTACGAGCAGTACTTC	CASSQFQDDHYEQYF	TRBV14	TRBJ2-7	.	.
TGTGCCAGCAGTGCTCGGGGTGGGGCCACTGAAGCTTTCTTT	CASSARGGATEAFF	TRBV6-1	TRBJ1-1	few	.
TGTGCCAGCAGCTCCCTATCGCACGGAAACATTCAGTACTTC	CASSSLSHGNIQYF	TRBV11-2	TRBJ2-4	few	.
TGTGCCAGCAGCAAGGGGGGGTATCAGCCCCAGCATTTT	CASSKGGYQPQHF	TRBV7-8	TRBJ1-5	.	.
TGTGCCAGCAGTTTTTCACGCGGAGCTGTATTGGGGGCCCTGTCCGGGGAGCTGTTTTTT	CASSFSRGAVLGALSGELFF	TRBV27	TRBJ2-2	.	.
TGTGCCAGCAGTCGGGAGGGAGGCTACAATGAGCAGTTCTTC	CASSREGGYNEQFF	TRBV6-6	TRBJ2-1	.	TRBD2
TGTGCCAGCCGACAGGGTACGATGTTGGGGTATAGCAATCAGCCCCAGCATTTT	CASRQGTMLGYSNQPQHF	TRBV19	TRBJ1-5	.	TRBD1
TGCGCCAGCAGCGTAGGACAGGGTTACGAAAAACTGTTTTTT	CASSVGQGYEKLFF	TRBV5-1	TRBJ1-4	.	TRBD1
TGCGCCAGCAGCTTCTCTAGCGGAAGTTACAATGAGCAGTTCTTC	CASSFSSGSYNEQFF	TRBV5-1	TRBJ2-1	.	TRBD2
TGTGCCAGCAGCGTAGAGGAGGGGGCAGGGGGCAACTATGGCTACACCTTC	CASSVEEGAGGNYGYTF	TRBV9	TRBJ1-2	once	TRBD1
TGTGCCAGCAGCAATGACAGGGGACTCGGCTACACCTTC	CASSNDRGLGYTF	TRBV5-4	TRBJ1-2	few	TRBD1
TGTGCCAGCAGTGATTCCGGGGCCGCCGTTCTCGAAGCTTTCTTT	CASSDSGAAVLEAFF	TRBV25-1	TRBJ1-1	.	.
TGCGCCAGCAGCTTGGCACAGGGAGGCGAAAAACTGTTTTTT	CASSLAQGGEKLFF	TRBV5-1	TRBJ1-4	.	.
TGTGCCAGCAGTGGCCGGACGGAGAACTATGGCTACACCTTC	CASSGRTENYGYTF	TRBV6-1	TRBJ1-2	.	.
TGCGCCAGCAGCTTGGATCTGGGGCGAGCTTTCTTT	CASSLDLGRAFF	TRBV5-1	TRBJ1-1	few	.
TGTGCCAGCAGCCCACGGGGGACAGGGTCTTACGAGCAGTACTTC	CASSPRGTGSYEQYF	TRBV28	TRBJ2-7	.	TRBD1
TGTGCCAGCAGTACCCGAGATCAGCCCCAGCATTTT	CASSTRDQPQHF	TRBV6-6	TRBJ1-5	many	.
TGTGCCAGCAGCTCCGACGGAGGGGGAACCGGGGAGCTGTTTTTT	CASSSDGGGTGELFF	TRBV5-6	TRBJ2-2	.	.
TGTGCCAGCAGCTTAGCTCCCGGACAGGTCTACGAGCAGTACTTC	CASSLAPGQVYEQYF	TRBV11-2	TRBJ2-7	once	TRBD1